This TCR beta chain is from a study of Ad26.COV2.S vaccination and SARS-CoV-2 variants (dated by TCRdb to 2020 to 2022). At the level of the whole study: The specificity and breadth of SARS-CoV-2-reactive T cell receptors after Ad26.COV2.S vaccination were assessed by TCRbeta repertoire sequencing. A total of 32 samples were included in the TCR-sequenced set, comprising roughly 19 Ad26.COV2.S vaccine recipients, 5 placebo recipients and 8 SARS-CoV-2 convalescent individuals. General findings and caveats noted by the study authors: Higher spike-specific TCR breadth was observed in Ad26.COV2.S recipients than in placebo recipients (P = 0.0014). Vaccine and placebo recipients had comparable non-spike TCR breadth, which fits with the vaccine containing only spike. The authors noted that total T cell responses may have been underestimated by the TCR breadth and depth analyses. Substantial breadth of spike-specific CD8+ and CD4+ T cell responses was reported after vaccination.

Interpreted using the paper, the time point label stands for: individuals recovered from natural SARS-CoV-2 infection. On this clone itself: Its antigen remains undetermined. Base-call qualities are not available, and no considerably larger clone is one nucleotide away.

The CDR3 contains 13 residues, cysteine and phenylalanine counted. Only the CDR3 part of the read is kept: 39 bases, read in frame from the first base. The germline V gene supplies CDR1 SGDLS and CDR2 YYNGEE. V sheds 0 bases and J sheds 8 bases, leaving 11 bases between their ends. The immunoSEQ Assay was used to sequence TCRbeta CDR3 regions. After extraction, genomic DNA underwent amplification by bias-controlled multiplex PCR, followed by high-throughput sequencing. The authors processed their data as follows. To quantify the absolute abundance of each unique TCRbeta CDR3 region, sequences were collapsed and filtered. T cell fraction was estimated by normalization of TCRbeta template counts to usable DNA, with usable DNA being measured through amplification of reference genes present in all nucleated cells. Repertoire TCRs were annotated as SARS-CoV-2-specific by exact matching of V gene, CDR3 amino acid sequence and J gene to a known reactive TCR set. MIRA supplied the reference SARS-CoV-2 TCR set, which was filtered for enrichment in COVID-19-positive ImmuneCODE repertoires so that public or cross-reactive TCRs were removed. Based on the MIRA antigens, annotated TCRs were further analysed at the level of specific ORF or position within ORF. Breadth was defined as the number of annotated unique rearrangements divided by the total number of unique productive rearrangements, and depth was defined as the summed frequency of the annotated unique rearrangements. TCR breadth was compared between groups using two-sided Wilcoxon rank-sum tests. Here the immuneACCESS table is served through TCRdb, limited to in-frame sequences with V and J called. Missing clones are a known gap in these copies; in checked studies unresolved V genes cover under half, and the rest lacks a known reason. V and J calls and clone size are as listed in that table; D and trimming were resolved from the DNA. A total of 300,000 to 450,000 clones appear in this sample, around 90% of them only once. The ten most abundant clones make up under 4% of the sample.

The chain links TRBV9 with TRBJ1-1; TRBD1 is possibly the D segment (5 matching bases). The sequenced sample was peripheral blood, obtained after recovery from COVID-19. The TCR was taken from a human donor who had recovered from COVID-19. The CDR3 corresponds to CASSVATGGEAFF. The nucleotide sequence is TGTGCCAGCAGCGTAGCTACAGGAGGGGAAGCTTTCTTT.